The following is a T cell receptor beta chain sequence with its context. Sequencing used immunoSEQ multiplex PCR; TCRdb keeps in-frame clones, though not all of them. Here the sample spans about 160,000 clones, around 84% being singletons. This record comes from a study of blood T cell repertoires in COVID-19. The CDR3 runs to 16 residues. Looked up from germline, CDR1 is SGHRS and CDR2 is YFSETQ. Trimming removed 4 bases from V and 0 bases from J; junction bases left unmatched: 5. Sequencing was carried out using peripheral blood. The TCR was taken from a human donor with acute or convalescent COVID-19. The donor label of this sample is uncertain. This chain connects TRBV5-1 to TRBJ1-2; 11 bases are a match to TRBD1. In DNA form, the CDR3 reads TGCGCCAGCAGCACTCGGACAGGGGGCCCTAACTATGGCTACACCTTC. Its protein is CASSTRTGGPNYGYTF.